This T cell receptor (beta chain) was captured by sequencing in a study of shared clonotypes between healthy human individuals. Measured with immunoSEQ multiplex PCR; TCRdb has only the in-frame clones, and not every one. This sample has 950,000 to 1,300,000 clones; roughly 75% occur once, and the top ten carry approximately 1.5%. CDR1 PRHDT and CDR2 FYEKMQ come from the germline V gene (reference sequence). The length of the CDR3 is 17 residues. J gave up 5 bases and V 2 bases, and 5 bases lay outside the gene matches. Material for sequencing was memory CD4+ T cells sorted from blood. The subset here: CD45RA-negative fraction. The receptor was derived from a man aged 18 to 29 in good health. The V call is TRBV13, the J call TRBJ2-2; 13 bases map to TRBD2. The CDR3 loop reads CASSLRGLAGDTGELFF. The CDR3 bases are TGTGCCAGCAGCTTAAGAGGACTAGCGGGAGATACCGGGGAGCTGTTTTTT.